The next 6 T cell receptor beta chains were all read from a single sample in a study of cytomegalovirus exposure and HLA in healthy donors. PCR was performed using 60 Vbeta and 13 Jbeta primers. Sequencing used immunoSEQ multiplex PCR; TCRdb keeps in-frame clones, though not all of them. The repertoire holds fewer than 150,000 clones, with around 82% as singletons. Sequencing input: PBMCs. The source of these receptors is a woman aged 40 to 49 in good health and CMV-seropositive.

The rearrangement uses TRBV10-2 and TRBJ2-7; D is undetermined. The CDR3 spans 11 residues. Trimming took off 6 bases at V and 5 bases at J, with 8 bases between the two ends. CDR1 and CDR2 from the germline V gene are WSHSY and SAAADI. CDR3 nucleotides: TGCGCCAGCAGGGGCAACGACGAGCAGTACTTC. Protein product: CASRGNDEQYF.

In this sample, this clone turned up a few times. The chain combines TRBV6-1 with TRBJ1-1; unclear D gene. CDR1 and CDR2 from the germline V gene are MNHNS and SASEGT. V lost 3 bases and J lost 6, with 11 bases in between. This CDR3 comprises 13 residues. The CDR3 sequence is CASSDVLEPEAFF. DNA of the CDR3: TGTGCCAGCAGTGATGTTTTGGAGCCTGAAGCTTTCTTT.

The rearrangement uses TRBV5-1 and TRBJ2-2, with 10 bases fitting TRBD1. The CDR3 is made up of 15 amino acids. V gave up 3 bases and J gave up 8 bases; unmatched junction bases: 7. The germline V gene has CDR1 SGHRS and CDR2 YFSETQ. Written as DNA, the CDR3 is TGCGCCAGCAGCTCAGGACAGGGGGACAGTGGGGAGCTGTTTTTT. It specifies CASSSGQGDSGELFF.

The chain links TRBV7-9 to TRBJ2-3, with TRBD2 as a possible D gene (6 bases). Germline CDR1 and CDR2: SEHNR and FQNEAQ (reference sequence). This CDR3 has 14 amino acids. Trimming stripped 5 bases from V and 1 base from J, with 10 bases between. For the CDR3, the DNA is TGTGCCAGCAGCCGGCGGGACGGCACAGATACGCAGTATTTT. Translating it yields CASSRRDGTDTQYF.

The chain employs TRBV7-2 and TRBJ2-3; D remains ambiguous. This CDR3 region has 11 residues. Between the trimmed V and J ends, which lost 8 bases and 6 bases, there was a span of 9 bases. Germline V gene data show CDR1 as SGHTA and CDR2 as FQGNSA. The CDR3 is CASGPRDTQYF. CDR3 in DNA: TGTGCCAGCGGGCCCCGGGATACGCAGTATTTT.

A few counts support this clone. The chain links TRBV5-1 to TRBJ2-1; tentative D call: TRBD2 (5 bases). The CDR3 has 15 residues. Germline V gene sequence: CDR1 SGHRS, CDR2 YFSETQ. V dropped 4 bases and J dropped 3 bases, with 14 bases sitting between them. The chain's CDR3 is CASSRLPGNYNEQFF. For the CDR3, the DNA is TGCGCCAGCAGCCGCTTACCGGGAAACTACAATGAGCAGTTCTTC. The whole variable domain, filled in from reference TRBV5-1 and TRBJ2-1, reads KAGVTQTPRYLIKTRGQQVTLSCSPISGHRSVSWYQQTPGQGLQFLFEYFSETQRNKGNFPGRFSGRQFSNSRSEMNVSTLELGDSALYLCASSRLPGNYNEQFFGPGTRLTVL.